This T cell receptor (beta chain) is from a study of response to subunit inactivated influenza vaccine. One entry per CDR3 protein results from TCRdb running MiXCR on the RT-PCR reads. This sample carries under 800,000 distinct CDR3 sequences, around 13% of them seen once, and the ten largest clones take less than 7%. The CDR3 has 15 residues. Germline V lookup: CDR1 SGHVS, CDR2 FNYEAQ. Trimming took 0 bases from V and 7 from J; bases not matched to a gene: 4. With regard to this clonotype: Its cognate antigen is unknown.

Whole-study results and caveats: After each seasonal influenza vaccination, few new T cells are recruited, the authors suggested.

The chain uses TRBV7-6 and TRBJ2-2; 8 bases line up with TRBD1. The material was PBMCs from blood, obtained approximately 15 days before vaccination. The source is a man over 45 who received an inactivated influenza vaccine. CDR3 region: CASSLARGRGGELFF. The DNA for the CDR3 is TGTGCCAGCAGCTTAGCCAGGGGGCGTGGCGGGGAGCTGTTTTTT. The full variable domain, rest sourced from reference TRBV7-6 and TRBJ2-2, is GAGVSQSPRYKVTKRGQDVALRCDPISGHVSLYWYRQALGQGPEFLTYFNYEAQQDKSGLPNDRFSAERPEGSISTLTIQRTEQRDSAMYRCASSLARGRGGELFFGEGSRLTVL.